What follows are 24 T cell receptor beta chains derived from one specimen sequenced in a study of T cells in Graves' hyperthyroidism and ophthalmopathy. Researchers took RNA transcripts and amplified the TCR beta CDR3 regions from them. Initially, a first-round RT-PCR of the TCR CDR3 employed the HTBI primer set. TCRdb recomputed calls from the multiplex PCR reads with MiXCR, one row per CDR3 protein. The top ten clones hold less than 9.5% of a sample with around 600,000 distinct CDR3 sequences, about a sixth of them seen once. Sequencing was performed on blood. The receptors stem from a woman between 25 and 40 years old with Graves' hyperthyroidism.

This clonotype has just a few counts. The gene calls are TRBV4-2 and TRBJ2-1, with 8 nucleotides matching TRBD1. Germline V gene sequence: CDR1 LGHNA, CDR2 YNFKEQ. The V gene end was trimmed by 0 bases and the J gene end by 7 bases; junction bases not matched to a gene: 11. The CDR3 has 17 residues. This chain's CDR3 is CASSQDARQGSWNEQFF. The CDR3 DNA sequence: TGTGCCAGCAGCCAAGATGCCCGACAGGGGAGCTGGAATGAGCAGTTCTTC.

This clonotype was counted between two and nine times. The chain combines TRBV7-2 with TRBJ2-5, with D tentatively TRBD1 (5 bases). Germline CDR1 is SGHTA and CDR2 is FQGNSA. The CDR3 runs to 16 residues. V gave up 1 base and J gave up 5 bases, with 17 bases separating them. CDR3 residues: CASSLEGASPGETQYF. The CDR3 DNA reads TGTGCCAGCAGCTTAGAAGGGGCGAGCCCAGGGGAGACCCAGTACTTC.

CDR3 protein: CASSPGNRGRTGELFF. CDR3 in DNA: TGTGCCAGCAGCCCCGGGAACAGGGGGCGGACCGGGGAGCTGTTTTTT. The V and J genes are TRBV9 and TRBJ2-2; TRBD1 aligns across 9 bases. V gave up 4 bases and J gave up 5 bases; unmatched junction bases: 9. This CDR3 has 16 amino acids. Germline loops: CDR1 SGDLS, CDR2 YYNGEE.

This chain links TRBV24-1 with TRBJ2-3, with 8 bases fitting TRBD1. The germline V gene has CDR1 KGHDR and CDR2 SFDVKD. This CDR3 has 15 amino acids. Losses at the gene ends were 3 bases for V and 2 bases for J; bases not matched to a gene: 3. The CDR3 DNA reads as TGTGCCACCAGTGATCGGACAGGGTACACAGATACGCAGTATTTT. Encoded protein: CATSDRTGYTDTQYF.

This clonotype occurred many times. The genes are TRBV9 and TRBJ2-7, with TRBD1 matching 7 bases. Germline CDR1 reads SGDLS; CDR2 reads YYNGEE. The V segment lost 4 bases and the J segment 3 bases; nucleotides outside the gene matches: 10. CDR3 length: 15 residues. In nucleotides, the CDR3 is TGTGCCAGCAGCCCTCGACAGGGCAACATCTACGAGCAGTACTTC. Amino acids: CASSPRQGNIYEQYF.

In this sample, this clonotype turned up many times. The chain links TRBV7-2 to TRBJ2-7; tentatively, D is TRBD1 (6 bases). The CDR3 has 14 residues. The V end lost 5 bases, the J end lost 2 bases, and 13 bases lay between the germline ends. Germline values: CDR1 SGHTA, CDR2 FQGNSA. The DNA for the CDR3 is TGTGCCAGCAGCATAAAAACAGGGACCTACGAGCAGTACTTC. It translates to CASSIKTGTYEQYF.

This clonotype was seen at least ten times. V gene TRBV7-2 combines with J gene TRBJ1-2; D might be TRBD1 (6 bases). The CDR3 covers 13 residues. Per germline, CDR1 SGHTA and CDR2 FQGNSA. Trimming removed 3 bases at V and 8 bases at J, with 13 bases between. The CDR3 region has the DNA TGTGCCAGCAGCTTTTACAGGGCTGCCGGCTACACCTTC. Protein product: CASSFYRAAGYTF.

At least ten counts were recorded for this clonotype. The V and J genes are TRBV7-9 and TRBJ2-7; the match to TRBD2 covers 7 bases. V trimming: 5 bases; J trimming: 0 bases; junction bases outside the gene matches: 4. Germline-derived CDR1 and CDR2 are SEHNR and FQNEAQ (reference sequence). The CDR3 spans 14 residues. The CDR3 sequence is CASSGAGHSYEQYF. Here the CDR3 DNA reads TGTGCCAGCAGCGGAGCGGGGCACTCCTACGAGCAGTACTTC. Full variable domain (rest looked up from reference TRBV7-9 and TRBJ2-7): DTGVSQNPRHKITKRGQNVTFRCDPISEHNRLYWYRQTLGQGPEFLTYFQNEAQLEKSRLLSDRFSAERPKGSFSTLEIQRTEQGDSAMYLCASSGAGHSYEQYFGPGTRLTVT.

CDR3: CASSLSPGGTDTQYF. In DNA form, the CDR3 reads TGTGCCAGCAGTTTATCGCCAGGGGGCACAGATACGCAGTATTTT. The chain is built from TRBV27 and TRBJ2-3; possibly TRBD1 for D (6 bases). V lost 0 bases and J lost 1, with 8 bases in between. This CDR3 is 15 amino acids long. The germline CDR1 and CDR2 sequences are MNHEY and SMNVEV (reference sequence).

The gene calls are TRBV12-3 or TRBV12-4 and TRBJ1-2; no firm D call. Trimming shortened V by 2 bases and J by 6 bases, and 10 bases separated the two germline ends. CDR3 length: 13 residues. Written as DNA, the CDR3 is TGTGCCAGCAGTTTAAGGGCGCCTAATGGCTACACCTTC. It specifies CASSLRAPNGYTF.

The chain couples TRBV4-1 to TRBJ1-1; TRBD1 matches 7 bases. This CDR3 spans 15 amino acids. V dropped 0 bases and J dropped 4; count of bases not matched to a gene: 5. Germline CDR1 reads MGHRA; CDR2 reads YSYEKL. The CDR3 protein is CASSQEKGAGTEAFF. For the CDR3, the DNA is TGCGCCAGCAGCCAAGAAAAGGGGGCAGGCACTGAAGCTTTCTTT.

This clonotype was detected a few times. This chain links TRBV30 with TRBJ1-2; no clear D. The CDR3 has 11 residues. Trimming took 4 bases from V and 4 from J, leaving 7 bases between them. Germline CDR1 is GTSNPN and CDR2 is SVGIG (reference sequence). Written as DNA, the CDR3 is TGTGCCTGGACCAGTGCCTATGGCTACACCTTC. Amino acids: CAWTSAYGYTF.

This clonotype was detected many times. The chain is built from TRBV20-1 and TRBJ2-3, with 10 bases fitting TRBD2. Germline loops: CDR1 DFQATT, CDR2 SNEGSKA (reference sequence). The J segment lost 0 bases and the V segment lost 4 bases, leaving 1 base of the junction unmatched. The CDR3 is made up of 14 amino acids. DNA for the CDR3: TGCAGTGCTACACTAGCGGGAAGCACAGATACGCAGTATTTT. This sequence encodes CSATLAGSTDTQYF.

The table lists this clonotype with a few counts. V usage is TRBV28 and J usage is TRBJ2-7; TRBD1 is a possible D gene (6 bases). Trimming shortened V by 6 bases and J by 0 bases, and 18 bases separated the two germline ends. CDR3 size: 16 residues. CDR1 is MDHEN and CDR2 is SYDVKM in the germline V gene. Here the CDR3 DNA reads TGTGCCAGCAGCCCGCTGGACAGAACCCGCTCCTACGAGCAGTACTTC. Translating gives CASSPLDRTRSYEQYF.

This sequence joins TRBV29-1 and TRBJ2-7, with TRBD1 matching 9 bases. The V segment lost 6 bases and the J segment 0 bases; nucleotides outside the gene matches: 9. The CDR3 has 15 amino acids. Germline loops: CDR1 SQVTM, CDR2 ANQGSEA. The CDR3 loop reads CSVGQGLKSSYEQYF. CDR3 DNA sequence: TGCAGCGTCGGACAGGGGCTGAAAAGCTCCTACGAGCAGTACTTC.

This clonotype was seen more than once but under ten times. J is TRBJ1-2 and V is TRBV5-4, with D unclear. Germline lookup yields CDR1 SGHNT and CDR2 YYREEE (reference sequence). Trimming took 0 bases from V and 8 from J, leaving 11 bases between them. This CDR3 comprises 13 residues. The CDR3 loop is CASSLAGSGGYTF. In DNA form, the CDR3 reads TGTGCCAGCAGCTTGGCTGGATCCGGCGGCTACACCTTC.

The chain employs TRBV6-2 or TRBV6-3 and TRBJ1-2; 12 positions match TRBD1. V lost 4 bases and J lost 3; bases outside the gene matches: 9. Germline-derived CDR1 and CDR2 are MNHEY and SVGEGT. CDR3 length: 17 amino acids. Written as DNA, the CDR3 is TGTGCCAGCAGTTCGTCCCGGGACAGGGGGCTCGACTATGGCTACACCTTC. Its translation is CASSSSRDRGLDYGYTF.

Only a few counts were recorded for this clonotype. The V and J genes are TRBV6-1 and TRBJ1-4; TRBD1 is a possible D gene (6 bases). The CDR3 has 13 amino acids. The V gene lost 6 bases and the J gene lost 4 bases, with 9 bases spanning the gap. Germline CDR1 is MNHNS and CDR2 is SASEGT. CDR3 loop: CASRGQNNEKLFF. The CDR3, as DNA: TGTGCCAGCAGAGGACAGAATAATGAAAAACTGTTTTTT.

At least ten counts were recorded for this clonotype. The genes are TRBV5-5 and TRBJ1-6; possible D gene TRBD1, 6 bases. The germline V gene has CDR1 SGHKS and CDR2 YYEKEE (reference sequence). V gave up 0 bases and J gave up 0 bases, with 10 bases separating them. The CDR3 extends over 17 amino acids. The CDR3 loop reads CASSLEVRGSYNSPLHF. In DNA form, the CDR3 reads TGTGCCAGCAGCTTGGAAGTCAGGGGCTCCTATAATTCACCCCTCCACTTT. The whole variable domain, filled in from reference TRBV5-5 and TRBJ1-6, reads DAGVTQSPTHLIKTRGQQVTLRCSPISGHKSVSWYQQVLGQGPQFIFQYYEKEERGRGNFPDRFSARQFPNYSSELNVNALLLGDSALYLCASSLEVRGSYNSPLHFGNGTRLTVT.

This clonotype was detected ten times or more. This chain links TRBV7-8 with TRBJ2-1; D is possibly TRBD1 (6 bases). Germline V gene lookup returns CDR1 SGHVS and CDR2 FQNEAQ. This CDR3 is 15 amino acids long. The ends were cut back, 3 bases at V and 2 bases at J, with 11 bases in the middle. CDR3 protein: CASSLRGFTYNEQFF. The CDR3 nucleotides are TGTGCCAGCAGCTTGAGGGGGTTTACCTACAATGAGCAGTTCTTC.

This clonotype was counted at least ten times. This chain uses TRBV28 with TRBJ2-7; 11 bases map to TRBD2. V shed 5 bases, J shed 0 bases, and the junction held 3 bases outside the gene matches. The V gene's germline CDR1 is MDHEN and CDR2 SYDVKM. This CDR3 is built from 15 residues. CDR3 coding DNA: TGTGCCAGCAGTCCGACTAGCGGGGCCTCCTACGAGCAGTACTTC. Its translation is CASSPTSGASYEQYF.

The table lists this clonotype with many counts. The chain links TRBV6-5 to TRBJ2-7; D is ambiguous. Deletions cut 3 bases from V and 2 bases from J, with 8 bases between. This CDR3 region has 13 residues. The V gene's germline CDR1 is MNHEY and CDR2 SVGAGI. The CDR3 loop reads CASSYRSTYEQYF. In DNA, the CDR3 is TGTGCCAGCAGTTATCGATCGACCTACGAGCAGTACTTC.

This clonotype was observed at least ten times. The chain combines TRBV29-1 with TRBJ1-1; a weak D match, TRBD1 (6 bases). Germline V gene sequence: CDR1 SQVTM, CDR2 ANQGSEA. The ends were cut back, 5 bases at V and 0 bases at J, with 13 bases in the middle. CDR3 length: 14 residues. CDR3 region: CSVRLDRVNTEAFF. For the CDR3, the DNA is TGCAGCGTTAGATTGGACAGAGTGAACACTGAAGCTTTCTTT.

This rearrangement joins TRBV18 to TRBJ2-5, with D perhaps TRBD2 (6 bases). The germline gives CDR1 KGHSH, CDR2 LQKENI. This CDR3 has 17 amino acids. V shed 1 base and J shed 0 bases, with 15 bases lying between them. Here the CDR3 reads CASSPRQIPGDQETQYF. The CDR3 coding sequence is TGTGCCAGCTCACCACGTCAGATCCCGGGAGACCAAGAGACCCAGTACTTC.